This T cell receptor beta chain is from a study of T cell repertoires in cytomegalovirus infection. Study as a whole: A matching HLA type, together with CMV infection, was signaled by public TCR beta signatures.

From the reads, TCRdb called clonotypes with MiXCR, one entry per CDR3 protein. Altogether roughly 500,000 distinct CDR3 sequences are present, around 11% being singletons, with the ten largest covering roughly a tenth. At least ten counts were recorded for this clonotype. Antigen: not known. The study's findings and limits: It was HLA-C-restricted CMV-specific TCR beta clonotypes that dominated the response ex vivo. Based on cumulative public TCR beta family frequency, carriers of CMV plus the relevant HLA were identified.

The TCR comes from a human donor in good health (CMV status not recorded). Some clones in this sample may be carry-over from other donors' samples. Sequencing was performed on PBMCs.

The CDR3 DNA reads TGCGCCAGCAGTGAGTCACCCGGTCAGAGGGATACTAATGAAAAACTGTTTTTT. This encodes CASSESPGQRDTNEKLFF. The genes are TRBV10-1 and TRBJ1-4; D unresolved. CDR1 is WNHNN and CDR2 is SYGVQD in the germline V gene (reference sequence). Between the trimmed V and J ends, which lost 0 bases and 2 bases, there was a span of 16 bases. The CDR3 sequence is 18 residues long.